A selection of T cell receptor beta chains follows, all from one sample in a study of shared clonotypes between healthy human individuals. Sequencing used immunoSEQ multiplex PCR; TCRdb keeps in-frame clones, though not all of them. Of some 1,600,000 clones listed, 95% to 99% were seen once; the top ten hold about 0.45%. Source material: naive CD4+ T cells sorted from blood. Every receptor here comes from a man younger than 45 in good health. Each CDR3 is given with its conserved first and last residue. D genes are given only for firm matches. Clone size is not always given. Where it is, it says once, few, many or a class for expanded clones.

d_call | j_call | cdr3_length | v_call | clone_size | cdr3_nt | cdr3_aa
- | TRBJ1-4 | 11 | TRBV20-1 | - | TGCAGTGGCAGCGGACAGGAAAAACTGTTTTTT | CSGSGQEKLFF
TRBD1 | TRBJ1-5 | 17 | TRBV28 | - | TGTGCCAGCAGTTTAACAGGGGCTATTCCGGGCAGTCAGCCCCAGCATTTT | CASSLTGAIPGSQPQHF
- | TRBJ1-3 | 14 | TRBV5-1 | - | TGCGCCAGCAGCTTGGGGACCGCCGGAAACACCATATATTTT | CASSLGTAGNTIYF
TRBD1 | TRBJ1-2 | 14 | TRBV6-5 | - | TGTGCCAGCAGTTACGTAAGACAGGGGTTAGGCTACACCTTC | CASSYVRQGLGYTF
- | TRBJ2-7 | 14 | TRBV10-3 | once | TGTGCCAGTACCTACGGGACGGAGTCCTACGAGCAGTACTTC | CASTYGTESYEQYF
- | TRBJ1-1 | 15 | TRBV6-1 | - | TGTGCCAGCACCGTAAGGTGGGCCATGAACACTGAAGCTTTCTTT | CASTVRWAMNTEAFF
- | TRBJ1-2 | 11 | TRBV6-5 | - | TGTGCCAGCAGCTACGGCAGTCGCTACACCTTC | CASSYGSRYTF
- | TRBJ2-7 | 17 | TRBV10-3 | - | TGTGCCATCAGTGAAGGGGGAGGCGGCGCAGTTCGGTACGAGCAGTACTTC | CAISEGGGGAVRYEQYF
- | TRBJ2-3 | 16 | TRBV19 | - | TGTGCCAGTAGTATGGTGGCGGGACCGAACACAGATACGCAGTATTTT | CASSMVAGPNTDTQYF
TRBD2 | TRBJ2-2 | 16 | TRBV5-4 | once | TGTGCCAGCAGCTACGGGACTAGCGGGATTCCCGGGGAGCTGTTTTTT | CASSYGTSGIPGELFF
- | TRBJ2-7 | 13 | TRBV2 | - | TGTGCCAGCAGTGTCAGAGGTGGGGTTGAGCAGTACTTC | CASSVRGGVEQYF
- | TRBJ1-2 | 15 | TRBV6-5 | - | TGTGCCAGCAGCCCACAGGGTTCCTCCAGTAGGGGCTACACCTTC | CASSPQGSSSRGYTF
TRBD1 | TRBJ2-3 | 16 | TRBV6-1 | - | TGTGCCAGCAGTGGCACCTGGACAGGAAACGCGGATACGCAGTATTTT | CASSGTWTGNADTQYF
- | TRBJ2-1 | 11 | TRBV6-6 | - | TGTGCCAGCAGTATCGGAGGAGAGCAGTTCTTC | CASSIGGEQFF
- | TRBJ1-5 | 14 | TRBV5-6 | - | TGTGCCAGCAGCTTGGGGACATCCTATCAGCCCCAGCATTTT | CASSLGTSYQPQHF
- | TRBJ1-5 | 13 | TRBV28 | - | TGTGCCAGCAGTTTACTATTTTCTCAGCCCCAGCATTTT | CASSLLFSQPQHF
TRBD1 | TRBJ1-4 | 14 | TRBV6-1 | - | TGTGCCAGCAGTGTCGACAGGGGGCGAGAAAAACTGTTTTTT | CASSVDRGREKLFF
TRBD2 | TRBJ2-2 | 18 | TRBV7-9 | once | TGTGCCAGCAGCTTATTTCTAGCGGGAGCCCTCTATCCCGGGGAGCTGTTTTTT | CASSLFLAGALYPGELFF
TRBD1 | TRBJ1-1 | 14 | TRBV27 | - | TGTGCCAGCAGTTTCCTCGACAGGGGGACTGAAGCTTTCTTT | CASSFLDRGTEAFF
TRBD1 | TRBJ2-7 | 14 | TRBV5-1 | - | TGCGCCAGCACGACAGGGAAAGGCTCCTACGAGCAGTACTTC | CASTTGKGSYEQYF
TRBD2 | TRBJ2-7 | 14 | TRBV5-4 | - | TGTGCCAGCAGCCCTCAGCGGGAATCCTACGAGCAGTACTTC | CASSPQRESYEQYF
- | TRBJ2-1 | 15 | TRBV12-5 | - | TGTGCTAGTGCTCTAAGCGGAATCACCTACAATGAGCAGTTCTTC | CASALSGITYNEQFF
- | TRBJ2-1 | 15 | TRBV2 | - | TGTGCCAGCAATAAGCAGACTAGCTCCTACAATGAGCAGTTCTTC | CASNKQTSSYNEQFF
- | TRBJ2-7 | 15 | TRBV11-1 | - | TGTGCCAGCAGCGCACCGGGACACGGACACTACGAGCAGTACTTC | CASSAPGHGHYEQYF
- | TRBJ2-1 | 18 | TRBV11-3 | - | TGTGCCAGCAGCTTTTCTCCCCCCTCAGTGGCGACCTACAATGAGCAGTTCTTC | CASSFSPPSVATYNEQFF
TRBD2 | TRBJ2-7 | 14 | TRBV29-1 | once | TGCAGCGTTAAGGGGGCTAGCGGGAGCTACGAGCAGTACTTC | CSVKGASGSYEQYF
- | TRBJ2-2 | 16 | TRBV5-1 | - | TGCGCCAGCAGCTTTGGGCAGTCGAGCCCCACCGGGGAGCTGTTTTTT | CASSFGQSSPTGELFF
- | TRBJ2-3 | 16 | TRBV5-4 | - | TGTGCCAGCAGCTTGGATGGCAGGGGCGGCACAGATACGCAGTATTTT | CASSLDGRGGTDTQYF
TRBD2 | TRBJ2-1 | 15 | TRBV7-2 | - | TGTGCCAGCAGCTTAGCGGGAGGGCCGCTGGGTGAGCAGTTCTTC | CASSLAGGPLGEQFF
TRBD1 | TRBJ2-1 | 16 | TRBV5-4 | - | TGTGCCAGCAGCTTGGGGGACTCCCCGGACAGGGTGGAGCAGTTCTTC | CASSLGDSPDRVEQFF
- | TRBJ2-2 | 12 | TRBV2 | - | TGTGCCAGCACTCAAGGGGACGGGGAGCTGTTTTTT | CASTQGDGELFF
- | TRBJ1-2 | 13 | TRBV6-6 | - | TGTGCCAGCCGCCCTGAGGGTAACTATGGCTACACCTTC | CASRPEGNYGYTF
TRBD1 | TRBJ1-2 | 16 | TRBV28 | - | TGTGCCAGCAGTTTAGGGTCCGGGACAGAAAAAAACGGCTACACCTTC | CASSLGSGTEKNGYTF
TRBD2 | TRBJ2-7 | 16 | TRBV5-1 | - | TGCGCCAGCAGCCGAGGAGCTAGCGGCCCTTCCTACGAGCAGTACTTC | CASSRGASGPSYEQYF
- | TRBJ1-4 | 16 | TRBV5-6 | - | TGTGCCAGCAGCTTGTGGTCCGGGGAAGCTAATGAAAAACTGTTTTTT | CASSLWSGEANEKLFF
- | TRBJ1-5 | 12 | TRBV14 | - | TGTGCCAGCAGTCTGACCGGGGCGCCCCAGCATTTT | CASSLTGAPQHF
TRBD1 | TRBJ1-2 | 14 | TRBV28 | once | TGTGCCAGCAGTAAGGATGCAGGGGGCTATGGCTACACCTTC | CASSKDAGGYGYTF
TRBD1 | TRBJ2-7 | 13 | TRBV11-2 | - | TGTGCCAGCAGCTACCTGGACAGGGACGAGCAGTACTTC | CASSYLDRDEQYF
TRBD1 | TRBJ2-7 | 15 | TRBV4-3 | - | TGCGCCAGCAGCTTACTTGGACAGGGGGCGGACGAGCAGTACTTC | CASSLLGQGADEQYF
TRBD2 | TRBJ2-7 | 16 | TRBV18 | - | TGTGCCAGCTCACCACTAGCGGGAGGGTCTCCGTACGAGCAGTACTTC | CASSPLAGGSPYEQYF
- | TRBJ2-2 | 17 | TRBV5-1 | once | TGCGCCAGCAGCTTAACACCAGGATCCGCGAACACCGGGGAGCTGTTTTTT | CASSLTPGSANTGELFF
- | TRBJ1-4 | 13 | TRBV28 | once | TGTGCCAGCAGTTTGGGGGGAGATGAAAAACTGTTTTTT | CASSLGGDEKLFF
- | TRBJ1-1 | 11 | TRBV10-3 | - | TGTGCCATCAGTGACTATAATGAAGCTTTCTTT | CAISDYNEAFF
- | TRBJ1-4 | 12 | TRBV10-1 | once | TGCGCCAGCAGTTTTCCAGGCGAAAAACTGTTTTTT | CASSFPGEKLFF
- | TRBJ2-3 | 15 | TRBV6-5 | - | TGTGCCAGCAGCCAACGGGACACAGGGACAGATACGCAGTATTTT | CASSQRDTGTDTQYF
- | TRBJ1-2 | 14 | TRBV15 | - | TGTGCCACCAGCAGAGATCGGAATTTCTATGGCTACACCTTC | CATSRDRNFYGYTF
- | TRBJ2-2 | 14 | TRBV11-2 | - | TGTGCCAGCAGCTCCCAGGGACTCATCGGGGAGCTGTTTTTT | CASSSQGLIGELFF
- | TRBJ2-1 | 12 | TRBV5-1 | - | TGCGCCAGCAGCTTGGGTAGTAATGAGCAGTTCTTC | CASSLGSNEQFF
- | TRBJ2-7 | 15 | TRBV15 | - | TGTGCCACCAGCGGGGAATGGGGCAGGGCCTACGAGCAGTACTTC | CATSGEWGRAYEQYF
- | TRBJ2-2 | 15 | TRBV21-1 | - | TGTGCCAGCAGCAAAGACGGGCTAGCGGGAGTGGAGCTGTTTTTT | CASSKDGLAGVELFF